This TCR beta chain was sequenced in a study of T cells in narcolepsy. Clones were read by immunoSEQ multiplex PCR, and TCRdb kept only the in-frame ones, dropping some. The data show roughly 20,000 clones, 81% seen once. The junction had 7 bases not matched to a gene; V was cut back by 8 bases and J by 4 bases. Per the germline V gene, CDR1 is MNHNY and CDR2 is SVGAGI (reference sequence). This CDR3 has 14 amino acids. Whole-study findings and limits: Some memory CD4+ repertoires had no autoreactive clone sequences. Comparing one patient's CSF and blood CD4+ clonotypes highlighted HCRT- and TRIB2-specific autoreactive clonotypes. Autoreactive clonotypes reportedly recurred in blood of same and different patients, not controls.

In the case of this clone: The antigen is unknown.

Sequencing used memory (CD45RA-) CD4+ T cells from blood. The TCR sequence derives from a human donor in good health. This chain connects TRBV6-6 to TRBJ1-4; 7 bases are shared with TRBD1. CDR3 sequence reads: CASYWTGFNEKLFF. The CDR3 DNA follows: TGTGCCAGCTACTGGACAGGCTTTAATGAAAAACTGTTTTTT.